This T cell receptor beta chain was obtained from a study of blood T cells in healthy people across ages. This clonotype was counted a few times. The CDR3 is 16 residues long. The germline CDR1 and CDR2 sequences are SGHTA and FQGNSA. V lost 5 bases to trimming and J lost 7 bases, with 24 bases between them. Next came a second PCR, run for about 6 to 12 cycles, which used a sample-barcoded 5' primer along with a J-beta primer mix. Each CDR3 protein gets one entry after TCRdb re-called the 5' RACE reads with MiXCR. The sample carries 500,000 to 700,000 distinct CDR3 sequences, 25% to 35% recorded once.

Sequenced input: blood. The receptor's source is an elderly woman in good health. The rearrangement links TRBV7-2 to TRBJ2-7; D may be TRBD2 (7 bases). The CDR3 region is CASSPKTGGAVSEQYF. For the CDR3, the DNA is TGTGCCAGCAGCCCCAAAACGGGGGGCGCGGTGAGTGAGCAGTACTTC.